This T cell receptor beta chain was documented in a study of blood T cell repertoires in COVID-19. Study overall: From the United States, Italy and Spain came samples of acute and convalescent COVID-19. PBMCs, B-cell-depleted T cells, or T cells provided the cDNA or gDNA that made up the material.

Germline CDR1 is SGHNT and CDR2 is YYREEE (reference sequence). This CDR3 is built from 15 residues. Unmatched junction bases numbered 11, after V lost 6 bases and J lost 6 bases. In the study's own analysis: It was from reference gene primer amplification that nucleated cell counts were estimated. Sequenced by immunoSEQ multiplex PCR; TCRdb stores in-frame clones only, minus some. That table is the source of V, J and clone size, and D and trimming were worked out from the DNA. The sample lists about 490,000 clones; 80% to 90% were seen once. Input material: peripheral blood. The receptor's source is a human donor in a cohort sampled during active COVID-19. V gene TRBV5-4 combines with J gene TRBJ2-4, with 8 positions matching TRBD2. The CDR3 nucleotides are TGTGCCAGCACCCTAAGCGGGAGCCCAACAAACATTCAGTACTTC. Its protein product is CASTLSGSPTNIQYF.